This entry features one T cell receptor (beta chain) sequence. The target antigen is unknown. The data were taken from a study of T cell repertoires in cytomegalovirus infection. TCRdb redid the calling of the reads with MiXCR, one entry per CDR3 protein. This repertoire shows around 450,000 distinct CDR3 sequences, roughly 30% found once; its top ten account for roughly 15%. Overall study results and limits: The cumulative frequency of public TCR beta families distinguished individuals who carried CMV together with the relevant HLA.

V lost 5 bases and J 2 bases, leaving 8 bases between the germline ends. Germline CDR1 DFQATT, CDR2 SNEGSKA (reference sequence). This CDR3 is built from 12 residues. The V gene is TRBV20-1, the J gene TRBJ2-3, with D perhaps being TRBD1 or TRBD2 (5 bases each). The material sequenced was PBMCs. This receptor was obtained from a human donor in good health (CMV status not recorded). Some clones in this sample may be carry-over from other donors' samples. Written as DNA, the CDR3 is TGCAGTGCTGCCGGGACCACAGATACGCAGTATTTT. Translated, it gives CSAAGTTDTQYF.